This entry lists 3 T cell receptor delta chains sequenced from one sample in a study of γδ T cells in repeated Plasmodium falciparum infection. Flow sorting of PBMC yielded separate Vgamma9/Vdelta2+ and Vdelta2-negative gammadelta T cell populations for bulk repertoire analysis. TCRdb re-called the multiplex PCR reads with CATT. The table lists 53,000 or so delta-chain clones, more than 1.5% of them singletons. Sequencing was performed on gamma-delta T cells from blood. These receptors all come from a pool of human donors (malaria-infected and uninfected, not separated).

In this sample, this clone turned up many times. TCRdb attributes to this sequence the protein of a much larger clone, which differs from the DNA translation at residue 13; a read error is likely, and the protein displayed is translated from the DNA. The CDR3 bases are TGTGCCTGTGGGATAGGGGGGATACGTTGGTGCACCGAGAAACTCATCTTT. This sequence encodes CACGIGGIRWCTEKLIF. The chain links TRDV2 to TRDJ1; TRDD3 agrees at 10 bases. Matching the DNA to germline supplied the J gene, which TCRdb does not give. Germline-derived CDR1 and CDR2 are GEAIGNYY and EKD. The CDR3 length is 17 residues.

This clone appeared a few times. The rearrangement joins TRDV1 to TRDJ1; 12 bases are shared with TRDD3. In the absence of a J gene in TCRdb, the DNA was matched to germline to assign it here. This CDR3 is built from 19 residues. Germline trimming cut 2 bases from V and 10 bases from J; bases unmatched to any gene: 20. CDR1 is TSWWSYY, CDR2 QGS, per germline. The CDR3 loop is CALGEIGSFLLGDTVRLIF. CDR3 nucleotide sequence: TGTGCTCTTGGGGAAATCGGGTCCTTCCTACTGGGGGATACAGTACGACTCATCTTT.

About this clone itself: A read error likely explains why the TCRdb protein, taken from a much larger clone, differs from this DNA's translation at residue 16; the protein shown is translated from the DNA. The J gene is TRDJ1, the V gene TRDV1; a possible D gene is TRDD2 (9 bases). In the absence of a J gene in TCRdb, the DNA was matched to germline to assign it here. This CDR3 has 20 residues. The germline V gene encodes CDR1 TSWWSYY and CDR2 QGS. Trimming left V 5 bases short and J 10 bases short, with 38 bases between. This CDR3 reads CALGNCPSYDEGYGLEILIF. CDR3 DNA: TGTGCTCTTGGGAATTGCCCTTCCTACGATGAGGGATACGGTCTTGAAATACTCATCTTT.